This entry lists 8 T cell receptor beta chains sequenced from one sample in a study of naive and memory T cell subsets. An equimolar mix of two oligonucleotides served as the beta constant-region primer for TRBC1 and TRBC2. Nested alpha and beta constant-region primers with the SP2 primer drove four PCR rounds on ligated cDNA. From the UMI-ligation and nested PCR reads, TCRdb called clonotypes with MiXCR, one entry per CDR3 protein. The data hold 120,000 to 150,000 distinct CDR3 sequences, with over 20% observed a single time. Regarding the study as a whole: A few larger clonotypes appeared in naive repertoires, especially CD8, possibly memory cells re-expressing CD45RA.

The antigens these receptors bind are not known. The specimen sequenced was naive CD4+ T cells from blood. The origin of the receptors is a human donor in good health.

This clonotype came up many times. This chain joins TRBV30 and TRBJ2-7; unclear D gene. There are 12 residues in the CDR3. The germline gives CDR1 GTSNPN, CDR2 SVGIG (reference sequence). The V end lost 3 bases, the J end lost 2 bases, and 8 bases lay between the germline ends. The CDR3 DNA reads TGTGCCTGGAGAAGTCGGGCCTACGAGCAGTACTTC. Translation gives CAWRSRAYEQYF.

J is TRBJ1-6 and V is TRBV20-1; no reliable D call. The germline V gene encodes CDR1 DFQATT and CDR2 SNEGSKA (reference sequence). The V and J ends lost 3 bases and 6 bases respectively, with 6 bases between them. This CDR3 has 12 residues. The CDR3: CSARAGNSPLHF. DNA of the CDR3: TGCAGTGCTAGGGCTGGTAATTCACCCCTCCACTTT.

This clonotype appeared a few times. The V gene is TRBV5-1, the J gene TRBJ1-5; 7 bases are shared with TRBD1. Germline V gives CDR1 SGHRS, CDR2 YFSETQ. V shed 0 bases and J 3 bases; nucleotides not matched to a gene: 3. The CDR3 totals 15 residues. The CDR3 DNA is TGCGCCAGCAGCTTGGAGGGGGCCCTCAATCAGCCCCAGCATTTT. It translates to CASSLEGALNQPQHF.

This clonotype was observed a handful of times. The genes are TRBV5-1 and TRBJ2-4; D gene unclear. Germline CDR1 SGHRS, CDR2 YFSETQ. Trimming cost V 0 bases and J 1 base, with 14 bases left between them. The length of the CDR3 is 17 residues. CDR3 protein: CASSLVGSQLAKNIQYF. Written as DNA, the CDR3 is TGCGCCAGCAGCTTGGTCGGAAGTCAGTTGGCCAAAAACATTCAGTACTTC.

There are a few counts of this clonotype. The chain links TRBV28 to TRBJ1-3; D not certain. Per germline, CDR1 MDHEN and CDR2 SYDVKM. This CDR3 has 16 residues. The V end was cut by 2 bases, the J end by 0 bases, with 11 bases between. CDR3 residues: CASSLPDGSSGNTIYF. CDR3 DNA: TGTGCCAGCAGTTTACCGGACGGAAGCTCTGGAAACACCATATATTTT.

V usage is TRBV7-3 and J usage is TRBJ2-5, with TRBD1 matching over 7 bases. The CDR3 is made up of 15 amino acids. The V gene's germline CDR1 is SGHTA and CDR2 FQGTGA. After removal of 10 bases from V and 4 bases from J, the junction contained 15 bases not matched to a gene. The CDR3 here is CATQGQGGIGETQYF. Written as DNA, the CDR3 is TGTGCCACCCAGGGACAAGGGGGCATCGGAGAGACCCAGTACTTC.

V gene TRBV28 combines with J gene TRBJ2-1, with 7 bases fitting TRBD1. Trimming at V came to 2 bases and at J to 2 bases, leaving 12 bases not matched to a gene. Germline lookup yields CDR1 MDHEN and CDR2 SYDVKM. The CDR3 spans 18 residues. CDR3 DNA: TGTGCCAGCAGTTTAATGGGCTTGGGGGACAGAGCCTACAATGAGCAGTTCTTC. It codes for CASSLMGLGDRAYNEQFF.

This clonotype was counted at least ten times. The chain uses TRBV20-1 and TRBJ2-7, with TRBD2 identical over 11 bases. Germline trimming cut 0 bases from V and 2 bases from J; bases unmatched to any gene: 6. The CDR3 totals 16 residues. Looked up from germline, CDR1 is DFQATT and CDR2 is SNEGSKA (reference sequence). For the CDR3, the DNA is TGCAGTGCTAGAGATACAACTAGCGGGAGTCCCTACGAGCAGTACTTC. This sequence encodes CSARDTTSGSPYEQYF.